Each of the 16 T cell receptor beta chains below was sequenced from the same sample in a study of T cell responses to AZD1222 COVID-19 vaccine (dated by TCRdb to the early 2020s). The sample's time point, from its label and the paper: baseline before first vaccination. Library preparation employed the immunoSEQ multiplex PCR assay. The immuneACCESS repertoire file appears here via TCRdb, limited to in-frame rearrangements. These files lack a portion of the clones; in checked studies, under half of the deficit traces to unresolved V genes, and the cause of the others is not known. The sample contains some 140,000 clones, around 90% of them found a single time. Clones ranked in the top ten supply around 3% of the sample. Source: peripheral blood, taken on day 0 of AZD1222 vaccination. The receptors come from an adult in good health.

V and J are TRBV6-1 and TRBJ1-4; 8 bases map to TRBD1. V gave up 3 bases and J gave up 2 bases; unmatched junction bases: 2. The CDR3 consists of 15 residues. Germline CDR1 MNHNS, CDR2 SASEGT. Written as DNA, the CDR3 is TGTGCCAGCAGTGAGCAGGGGGCCACTAATGAAAAACTGTTTTTT. Encoded protein: CASSEQGATNEKLFF.

This rearrangement joins TRBV5-8 to TRBJ1-2, with D unresolved. This CDR3 comprises 12 residues. Germline values: CDR1 SGHTS, CDR2 YDEGEE. The V gene lost 4 bases and the J gene lost 9 bases, with 13 bases spanning the gap. The CDR3 is CASSPQINSYTF. The CDR3 region has the DNA TGTGCCAGCAGCCCGCAAATTAACAGCTACACCTTC.

The V gene is TRBV4-1, the J gene TRBJ2-3; 7 bases match TRBD2. V lost 1 base to trimming and J lost 8 bases; unmatched junction nucleotides: 6. This CDR3 contains 14 residues. Per germline, CDR1 MGHRA and CDR2 YSYEKL. DNA for the CDR3: TGCGCCAGCAGCCAAGGCCTAGCGGTGGGTACGCAGTATTTT. Encoded protein: CASSQGLAVGTQYF.

The chain carries TRBV19 and TRBJ1-3; D is uncertain. The CDR3 length is 16 residues. Germline CDR1 and CDR2: LNHDA and SQIVND (reference sequence). The V and J ends lost 5 bases and 0 bases respectively, with 14 bases between them. CDR3 region: CASSVQPFGSGNTIYF. The CDR3 DNA reads as TGTGCCAGTAGTGTCCAACCGTTCGGCTCTGGAAACACCATATATTTT.

The rearrangement links TRBV2 to TRBJ2-5; TRBD2 is a possible D gene (6 bases). The CDR3 covers 13 residues. Between the trimmed V and J ends, which lost 6 bases and 4 bases, there was a span of 12 bases. In germline, CDR1 is SNHLY, CDR2 FYNNEI. CDR3 sequence reads: CASREGTIETQYF. The CDR3 DNA is TGTGCCAGCAGGGAGGGGACCATAGAGACCCAGTACTTC.

This chain joins TRBV7-2 and TRBJ1-4, with a possible D match to TRBD1 (5 bases). V was cut by 2 bases and J by 4 bases, with 8 bases left in between. CDR1 and CDR2 (germline): SGHTA, FQGNSA. The CDR3 runs to 14 residues. CDR3 region: CASSLLGVNEKLFF. CDR3 DNA sequence: TGTGCCAGCAGCTTATTGGGGGTTAATGAAAAACTGTTTTTT.

The chain employs TRBV20-1 and TRBJ1-3, with TRBD1 identical over 9 bases. This CDR3 comprises 15 residues. Germline loops: CDR1 DFQATT, CDR2 SNEGSKA (reference sequence). V lost 3 bases, J lost 4 bases, and 7 bases stayed unmatched. CDR3 amino acids: CSASRTGTGGNTIYF. CDR3 in DNA: TGCAGTGCTAGTCGAACAGGGACAGGGGGAAACACCATATATTTT.

This clone was recorded once. The chain has TRBV6-5 and TRBJ1-2, with D perhaps matching TRBD1 (6 bases). V shed 7 bases and J shed 4 bases, with 16 bases lying between them. CDR3 length: 14 amino acids. Looked up from germline, CDR1 is MNHEY and CDR2 is SVGAGI. CDR3 nucleotides: TGTGCCAGCAAGGTAGGACAGCATGGCTATGGCTACACCTTC. This translates into CASKVGQHGYGYTF.

V gene TRBV5-1 combines with J gene TRBJ2-7; possibly TRBD1 or TRBD2 for D (5 bases each). V was pared by 2 bases and J by 5 bases, with 14 bases between. The CDR3 has 14 residues. Germline V gene data show CDR1 as SGHRS and CDR2 as YFSETQ. This CDR3 reads CASSLRAGSDEQYF. CDR3 bases: TGCGCCAGCAGCTTAAGGGCAGGGAGCGACGAGCAGTACTTC.

The V call is TRBV2, the J call TRBJ2-7; D ambiguous. The CDR3 totals 12 residues. The germline V gene has CDR1 SNHLY and CDR2 FYNNEI. V was shortened by 8 bases and J by 2 bases, with 10 bases between the two germline ends. Written as DNA, the CDR3 is TGTGCCAGCGTCGGTGCTCCCTACGAGCAGTACTTC. Protein sequence: CASVGAPYEQYF. Filled out from reference TRBV2 and TRBJ2-7, the complete variable domain reads EPEVTQTPSHQVTQMGQEVILRCVPISNHLYFYWYRQILGQKVEFLVSFYNNEISEKSEIFDDQFSVERPDGSNFTLKIRSTKLEDSAMYFCASVGAPYEQYFGPGTRLTVT.

CDR3 residues: CASSYSGQGPLTNTEAFF. CDR3 nucleotide sequence: TGTGCCAGCAGTTACTCGGGTCAGGGACCACTTACGAACACTGAAGCTTTCTTT. This rearrangement joins TRBV6-2 or TRBV6-3 to TRBJ1-1; maybe TRBD1 (5 bases). Germline V lookup: CDR1 MNHEY, CDR2 SVGEGT. Trimming took off 0 bases at V and 1 base at J, with 18 bases between the two ends. This CDR3 spans 18 amino acids.

The gene calls are TRBV19 and TRBJ2-3, with 10 bases that match TRBD2. CDR1 and CDR2 from the germline V gene are LNHDA and SQIVND (reference sequence). The CDR3 spans 14 residues. V lost 4 bases, J lost 6 bases, and 4 bases stayed unmatched. CDR3 DNA sequence: TGTGCCAGTAGTACTAGCGGGGGCGGGGATACGCAGTATTTT. This translates into CASSTSGGGDTQYF.

The chain joins TRBV9 to TRBJ2-3, with TRBD2 matching 12 bases. The germline CDR1 and CDR2 sequences are SGDLS and YYNGEE. The length of the CDR3 is 15 residues. With V trimmed by 4 bases and J by 4 bases, 4 bases remained unmatched. The CDR3 is CASSMTSGGSDTQYF. Here the CDR3 DNA reads TGTGCCAGCAGCATGACTAGCGGGGGTTCAGATACGCAGTATTTT.

CDR3 DNA: TGTGCCAGCAGCCCCGGGACAGATCACAATGAGCAGTTCTTC. This encodes CASSPGTDHNEQFF. The V gene is TRBV3-1 (or the pseudogene TRBV3-2), the J gene TRBJ2-1; 7 bases are shared with TRBD1. Germline assignment: CDR1 LGHDT and CDR2 YNNKEL (reference sequence). The ends lost 4 bases at V and 5 bases at J; junction bases unmatched: 5. The CDR3 covers 14 residues.

The chain couples TRBV3-1 (or the pseudogene TRBV3-2) to TRBJ1-1, with D possibly being TRBD1 (5 bases). Germline CDR1 and CDR2: LGHDT and YNNKEL (reference sequence). V shed 4 bases and J shed 3 bases, with 18 bases lying between them. CDR3 length: 16 amino acids. CDR3 amino acids: CASSPPWRGGDTEAFF. Here the CDR3 DNA reads TGTGCCAGCAGCCCTCCCTGGAGGGGCGGGGACACTGAAGCTTTCTTT.

This sequence joins TRBV19 and TRBJ2-1; 8 bases map to TRBD1. The germline CDR1 and CDR2 sequences are LNHDA and SQIVND (reference sequence). V lost 6 bases, J lost 5 bases, and 3 bases stayed unmatched. The length of the CDR3 is 13 residues. The CDR3 loop is CASRDRVNNEQFF. In DNA form, the CDR3 reads TGTGCCAGTAGGGACAGGGTAAACAATGAGCAGTTCTTC.